The clone carrying this T cell receptor (beta chain) showed up many times. Its antigen is as yet unknown. Germline values: CDR1 MDHEN, CDR2 SYDVKM. This CDR3 spans 18 amino acids. The V gene lost 2 bases and the J gene lost 1 base, with 15 bases spanning the gap. This sample stems from a study of T-cell reconstitution after alpha-beta-depleted transplantation in children. General study findings and limits: Several hundred expanded graft clones reportedly gave rise to the alpha-beta T cells present about two months after transplant.

Unique molecular identifiers were incorporated when the TCRbeta library was constructed. TCRdb analysed the PCR reads with MiXCR anew, one entry per CDR3 protein. The data contain 250,000 to 300,000 distinct CDR3 sequences, 9.5% to 13% of them seen just once; the ten biggest clones take up less than 8%. The source is a boy younger than two with acute myeloid leukemia, due to receive a stem cell transplant. The source was PBMCs, collected before TCRalphabeta/CD19-depleted stem cell transplant. The chain recombines TRBV28 with TRBJ2-6; D is possibly TRBD1 (5 bases). CDR3 bases: TGTGCCAGCAGTTTAGCAGGGTTATCAAAATCTGGGGCCAACGTCCTGACTTTC. Translated: CASSLAGLSKSGANVLTF.